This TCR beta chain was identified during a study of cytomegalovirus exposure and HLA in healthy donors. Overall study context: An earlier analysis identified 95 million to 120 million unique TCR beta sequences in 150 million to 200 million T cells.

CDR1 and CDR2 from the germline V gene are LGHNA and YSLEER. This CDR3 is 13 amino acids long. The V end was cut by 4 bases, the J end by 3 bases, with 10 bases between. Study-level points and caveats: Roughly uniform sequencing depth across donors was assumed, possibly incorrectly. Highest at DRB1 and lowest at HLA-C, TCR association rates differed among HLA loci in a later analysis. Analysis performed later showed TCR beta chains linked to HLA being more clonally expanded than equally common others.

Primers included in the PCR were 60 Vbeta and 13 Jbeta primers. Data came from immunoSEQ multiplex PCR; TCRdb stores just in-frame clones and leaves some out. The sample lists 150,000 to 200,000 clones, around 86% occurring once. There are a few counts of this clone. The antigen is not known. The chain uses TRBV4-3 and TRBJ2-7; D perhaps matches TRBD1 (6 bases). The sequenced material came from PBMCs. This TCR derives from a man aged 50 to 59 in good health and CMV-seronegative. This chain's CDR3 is CASSRMTGYEQYF. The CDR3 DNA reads TGCGCCAGCAGCCGCATGACAGGCTACGAGCAGTACTTC.